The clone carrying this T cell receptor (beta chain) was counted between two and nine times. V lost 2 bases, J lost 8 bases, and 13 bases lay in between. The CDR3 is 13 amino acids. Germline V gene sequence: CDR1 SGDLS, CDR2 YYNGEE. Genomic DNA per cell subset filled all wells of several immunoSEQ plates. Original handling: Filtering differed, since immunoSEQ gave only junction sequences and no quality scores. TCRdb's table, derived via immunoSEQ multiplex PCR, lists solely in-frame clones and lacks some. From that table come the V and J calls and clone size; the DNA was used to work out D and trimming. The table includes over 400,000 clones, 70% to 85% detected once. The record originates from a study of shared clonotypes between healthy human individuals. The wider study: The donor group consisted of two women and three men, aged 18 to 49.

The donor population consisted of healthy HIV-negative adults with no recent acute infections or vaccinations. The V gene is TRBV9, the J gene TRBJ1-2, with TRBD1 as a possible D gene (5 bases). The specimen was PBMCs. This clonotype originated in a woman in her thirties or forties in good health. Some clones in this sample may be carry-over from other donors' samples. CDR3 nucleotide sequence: TGTGCCAGCAGCGTCGGGACCCTGAGCGGCTACACCTTC. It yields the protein CASSVGTLSGYTF. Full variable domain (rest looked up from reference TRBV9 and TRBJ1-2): DSGVTQTPKHLITATGQRVTLRCSPRSGDLSVYWYQQSLDQGLQFLIQYYNGEERAKGNILERFSAQQFPDLHSELNLSSLELGDSALYFCASSVGTLSGYTFGSGTRLTVV.